This is a list of T cell receptor beta chains from one sample in a study of blood T cell repertoires in COVID-19. Some clones are missing from TCRdb's copy, which holds only in-frame ones; the method was immunoSEQ multiplex PCR. The data hold 300,000 to 400,000 clones, with roughly 87% observed a single time. The sequencing sample was made of peripheral blood. The receptor source for this set is a man aged 25 to 40 with COVID-19, enrolled during active disease. Both conserved end residues are part of each CDR3. The D gene is left open where the match is weak. Where a row states a size, it is once, few, many or the class of an expanded clone; other rows omit it.

clone_size d_call j_call v_call cdr3_nt cdr3_aa
. . TRBJ1-1 TRBV9 TGTGCCAGCAGCGTAGGGGGCGACACTGAAGCTTTCTTT CASSVGGDTEAFF
once . TRBJ1-4 TRBV6-5 TGTGCCAGCAGTTACGTTCTCTATGCAACTAATGAAAAACTGTTTTTT CASSYVLYATNEKLFF
. TRBD1 TRBJ1-1 TRBV19 TGTGCCAGTAGCAGGGACAGGGGGAACACTGAAGCTTTCTTT CASSRDRGNTEAFF
many . TRBJ2-6 TRBV5-4 TGTGCCAGCAGATCCCAGGACAGTTCTTCTGGGGCCAACGTCCTGACTTTC CASRSQDSSSGANVLTF
. TRBD2 TRBJ2-1 TRBV6-2/TRBV6-3 TGTGCCAGCAGTTACCCCCTCCAGGGAGGGGTCTTC CASSYPLQGGVF
. . TRBJ1-5 TRBV6-2/TRBV6-3 TGTGCCAGCAGTTACCCCAATTGGGGGGGCTCTTCCAATCAGCCCCAGCATTTT CASSYPNWGGSSNQPQHF
few . TRBJ2-1 TRBV13 TGTGCCAGCAGCTCAACTGGTAGTCTTAGCGGCAGGAGCTCCTACAATGAGCAGTTCTTC CASSSTGSLSGRSSYNEQFF
. . TRBJ2-1 TRBV15 TGTGCCACCAGCAGAGTTCAGGGGACATTCTACAATGAGCAGTTCTTC CATSRVQGTFYNEQFF
once . TRBJ2-2 TRBV28 TGTGCCAGCAGCCCGACAGCCGGGGAGCTGTTTTTT CASSPTAGELFF
. TRBD1 TRBJ2-7 TRBV7-2 TGTGCCAGCAGCTTGGGACAGTCAATCTCCTACGAGCAGTACTTC CASSLGQSISYEQYF
many TRBD2 TRBJ2-1 TRBV4-2 TGTGCCAGCAGCCAACTAGCGGGAGGGAACAATGAGCAGTTCTTC CASSQLAGGNNEQFF
. . TRBJ1-3 TRBV19 TGTGCCAGTAGATCCCTGGGGCAAGGGGGCTCTGGAAACACCATATATTTT CASRSLGQGGSGNTIYF
. TRBD1 TRBJ1-2 TRBV7-2 TGTGCCAGCAGCTTATCCTCGGACAGGTCCTATGGCTACACCTTC CASSLSSDRSYGYTF
. . TRBJ2-7 TRBV5-1 TGCGCCAGCAGCTTGGCCATGGGGCAATTCTACGAGCAGTACTTC CASSLAMGQFYEQYF
. TRBD2 TRBJ2-7 TRBV3-1/TRBV3-2 TGTGCCAGCAGCTCGAGACTAGCGGTTTACGAGCAGTACTTC CASSSRLAVYEQYF
. TRBD1 TRBJ2-1 TRBV11-3 TGTGCCAGCAGCTTAGGACAGGGGGCGCAAGCCAATGAGCAGTTCTTC CASSLGQGAQANEQFF
. TRBD1 TRBJ2-3 TRBV11-2 TGTGCCAGCAGCCTAAGGACAGGGGTAACAGATACGCAGTATTTT CASSLRTGVTDTQYF
many TRBD1 TRBJ1-6 TRBV20-1 TGCAGTGCTAGAGAAGGGGGCCGCTTCCACTTT CSAREGGRFHF
. TRBD2 TRBJ2-1 TRBV9 TGTGCCAGCAGCGCGATTCCTAGCGGGAGAGCTAATGAGCAGTTCTTC CASSAIPSGRANEQFF
. . TRBJ1-2 TRBV10-3 TGTGCCACTAAGGAGGGTGCCTACACCTTC CATKEGAYTF
. . TRBJ1-2 TRBV5-1 TGCGCCAGCAGCCCCGCCGGACAAGTCCTCGGTGGCTACACCTTC CASSPAGQVLGGYTF
. . TRBJ2-5 TRBV11-3 TGTGCCAGCAGCATGGAGGGGAAGACCCAGTACTTC CASSMEGKTQYF
. TRBD2 TRBJ2-2 TRBV30 TGTGCCTGGAGAGGGCTAGCGGGGAGCGGCACCGGGGAGCTGTTTTTT CAWRGLAGSGTGELFF
. TRBD2 TRBJ2-1 TRBV5-1 TGCGCCAGCAGCTTAGGTACTAGCGGATACAATGAGCAGTTCTTC CASSLGTSGYNEQFF
once TRBD2 TRBJ2-7 TRBV24-1 TGTGCCACCAGTGACTCCGGGCGGGAGCGCTACGAGCAGTACTTC CATSDSGRERYEQYF
. TRBD1 TRBJ2-2 TRBV6-5 TGTGCCAGCTCACGCAGGGGGATGAACACCGGGGAGCTGTTTTTT CASSRRGMNTGELFF
once TRBD1 TRBJ1-1 TRBV12-5 TGTGCTAGTGCCCCGACAGGGTACACTGAAGCTTTCTTT CASAPTGYTEAFF
. TRBD1 TRBJ1-2 TRBV7-3 TGTGCCAGCAGCCCGACAGGGGGGTATGGCTACACCTTC CASSPTGGYGYTF
. TRBD2 TRBJ2-1 TRBV30 TGTGCCTGGAGTGGAGGCGGGAGTTTGGATGAGCAGTTCTTC CAWSGGGSLDEQFF
. TRBD1 TRBJ1-3 TRBV15 TGTGCCACCACTCTCGGACAGGGTATAACTATTGAAAACACCATATATTTT CATTLGQGITIENTIYF
few TRBD1 TRBJ1-6 TRBV5-6 TGTGCCAGCAGCCCAAGGACAGGGAGTAGCTCACCCCTCCACTTT CASSPRTGSSSPLHF
few . TRBJ1-1 TRBV5-1 TGCGCCAGCAGCTTGACGACAATCGGAGGCACTGAAGCTTTCTTT CASSLTTIGGTEAFF
. TRBD1 TRBJ1-2 TRBV4-3 TGCGCCAGCAGCCAGGCTGGACAGGCAGGATATGGCTACACCTTC CASSQAGQAGYGYTF
once . TRBJ2-7 TRBV18 TGTGCCAGCTCACCGGCAAAATCGGGTTACGAGCAGTACTTC CASSPAKSGYEQYF
. . TRBJ1-1 TRBV20-1 TGCAGTGCGCCCGAAGGACAGTGGGCTTTCTTT CSAPEGQWAFF
. . TRBJ2-3 TRBV27 TGTGCCAGCAGTTCCATCGGGACACCCCGATCGTATTTT CASSSIGTPRSYF
once TRBD2 TRBJ2-3 TRBV9 TGTGCCAGCAGCCGTAGGCTAGCGGCCTTTAGCACAGATACGCAGTATTTT CASSRRLAAFSTDTQYF
. TRBD2 TRBJ2-1 TRBV6-2/TRBV6-3 TGTGCCAGCAGTAAAGGACTAGCGGGATTCGGTGAGCAGTTCTTC CASSKGLAGFGEQFF
. . TRBJ2-7 TRBV6-1 TGTGCCAGCAGTGAATTAGGGGCAGGGGTCTACGAGCAGTACTTC CASSELGAGVYEQYF
. . TRBJ1-5 TRBV5-5 TGTGCCAGCAGCTTGACGGGGAATAGCAATCAGCCCCAGCATTTT CASSLTGNSNQPQHF
. TRBD2 TRBJ2-7 TRBV19 TGTGCCACCACTGAGACGGGGACTAGCGGCTACGAGCAGTACTTC CATTETGTSGYEQYF
. . TRBJ2-1 TRBV11-2 TGTGCCAGCAGCTTAGGCCTAGCTCCGCCCTACAATGAGCAGTTCTTC CASSLGLAPPYNEQFF
. TRBD1 TRBJ1-1 TRBV7-2 TGTGCCAGCAGCTTATCAGGGGGTTTTTCCACTGAAGCTTTCTTT CASSLSGGFSTEAFF
. TRBD2 TRBJ2-3 TRBV28 TGTGCCAGCAGCGAACTAGCGGGATACACAGATACGCAGTATTTT CASSELAGYTDTQYF
. TRBD2 TRBJ2-7 TRBV15 TGTGCCACCAGCACGGCGGGACTACCCTACGAGCAGTACTTC CATSTAGLPYEQYF
. . TRBJ2-2 TRBV19 TGTGCCAGTAGTATTCTCTCGTATGGGGCCCCCGGGGAGCTGTTTTTT CASSILSYGAPGELFF